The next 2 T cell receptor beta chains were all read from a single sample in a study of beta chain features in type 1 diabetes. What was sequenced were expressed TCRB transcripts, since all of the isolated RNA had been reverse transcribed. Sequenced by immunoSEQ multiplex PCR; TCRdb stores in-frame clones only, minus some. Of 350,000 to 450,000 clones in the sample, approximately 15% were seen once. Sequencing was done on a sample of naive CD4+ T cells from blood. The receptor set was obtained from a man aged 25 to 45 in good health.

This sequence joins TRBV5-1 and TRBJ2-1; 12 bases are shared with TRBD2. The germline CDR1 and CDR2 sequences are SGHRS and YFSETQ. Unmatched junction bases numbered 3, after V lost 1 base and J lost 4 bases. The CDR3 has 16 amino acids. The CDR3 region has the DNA TGCGCCAGCAGCTTGACGACTAGCGGGAGTTACAATGAGCAGTTCTTC. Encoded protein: CASSLTTSGSYNEQFF.

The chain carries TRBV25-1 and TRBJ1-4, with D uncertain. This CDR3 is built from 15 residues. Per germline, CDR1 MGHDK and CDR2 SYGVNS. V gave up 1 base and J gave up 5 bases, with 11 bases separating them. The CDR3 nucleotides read TGTGCCAGCAGTGAATTTTGGACCAGGAATGAAAAACTGTTTTTT. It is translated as CASSEFWTRNEKLFF.